Listed below are T cell receptor beta chains from one sample, sequenced in a study of control samples from healthy donors and cancer patients. Here immunoSEQ multiplex PCR was the method, and the copy in TCRdb shows in-frame clones only, minus some. The sample lists about 160,000 clones; approximately 90% were seen once. The specimen sequenced was blood. These receptor sequences come from a man younger than 45 in good health. CDR3s include the opening cysteine and the closing phenylalanine or tryptophan. A D gene is named only where the DNA matches it firmly. Some rows mark clone size as missing; the rest say once, few, many or name a class of expanded clone.

CDR3 DNA: TGTGCCAGCAGCTTATGGGGGGATGAAAAACTGTTTTTT
CDR3 protein: CASSLWGDEKLFF
J gene: TRBJ1-4
clone size: many
V gene: TRBV11-2
D gene: -

CDR3 DNA: TGTGCCAGCAGCGACCGGGCCGCGTTGGTCTCTGGGGCCAACGTCCTGACTTTC
CDR3 protein: CASSDRAALVSGANVLTF
J gene: TRBJ2-6
clone size: -
V gene: TRBV9
D gene: -

CDR3 DNA: TGCAGCGTCGCGGGACTCGACACTGAAGCTTTCTTT
CDR3 protein: CSVAGLDTEAFF
J gene: TRBJ1-1
clone size: -
V gene: TRBV29-1
D gene: -

CDR3 DNA: TGTGCCAGCAGCCCTGAGGATTCACCCCTCCACTTT
CDR3 protein: CASSPEDSPLHF
J gene: TRBJ1-6
clone size: -
V gene: TRBV12-3/TRBV12-4
D gene: -

CDR3 DNA: TGTGCCAGCAGCCTTACGTTCCTCTCCGGGGAGCTGTTTTTT
CDR3 protein: CASSLTFLSGELFF
J gene: TRBJ2-2
clone size: few
V gene: TRBV7-2
D gene: -

CDR3 DNA: TGTGCCAGCAGCTTAGTAGGAGGACTGGAGACCCAGTACTTC
CDR3 protein: CASSLVGGLETQYF
J gene: TRBJ2-5
clone size: -
V gene: TRBV7-8
D gene: -

CDR3 DNA: TGCAGCGTTGCCGTGACGGGCTATGGCTACACCTTC
CDR3 protein: CSVAVTGYGYTF
J gene: TRBJ1-2
clone size: -
V gene: TRBV29-1
D gene: -

CDR3 DNA: TGTGCCAGCAGTGAGGTCAGGCAAGAGACCCAGTACTTC
CDR3 protein: CASSEVRQETQYF
J gene: TRBJ2-5
clone size: -
V gene: TRBV6-1
D gene: -

CDR3 DNA: TGTGCCAGCTCCCCGGAACCTGCCGGGAATGAGCAGTTCTTC
CDR3 protein: CASSPEPAGNEQFF
J gene: TRBJ2-1
clone size: -
V gene: TRBV18
D gene: -

CDR3 DNA: TGTGCCAGCAGTTTGTCACAGGGATATGAAAAACTGTTTTTT
CDR3 protein: CASSLSQGYEKLFF
J gene: TRBJ1-4
clone size: -
V gene: TRBV28
D gene: -

CDR3 DNA: TGTGCCAGCAGTTTAGCCCGGACAGGGGAAGCGAACTATGGCTACACCTTC
CDR3 protein: CASSLARTGEANYGYTF
J gene: TRBJ1-2
clone size: -
V gene: TRBV28
D gene: TRBD1

CDR3 DNA: TGTGCCAGTCACCTTCTTAGGGGGAGGACAGATACGCAGTATTTT
CDR3 protein: CASHLLRGRTDTQYF
J gene: TRBJ2-3
clone size: -
V gene: TRBV28
D gene: -

CDR3 DNA: TGTGCCAGCAGTTACGATGTGGGGAGGGTCGGTTTAAACACCGGGGAGCTGTTTTTT
CDR3 protein: CASSYDVGRVGLNTGELFF
J gene: TRBJ2-2
clone size: -
V gene: TRBV6-2/TRBV6-3
D gene: TRBD2

CDR3 DNA: TGTGCCAGCAGTGAAAGGGAGGGCACTGAAGCTTTCTTT
CDR3 protein: CASSEREGTEAFF
J gene: TRBJ1-1
clone size: -
V gene: TRBV2
D gene: -

CDR3 DNA: TGTGCCAGCAGCCGGGACAGTCCTCAAGAGACCCAGTACTTC
CDR3 protein: CASSRDSPQETQYF
J gene: TRBJ2-5
clone size: -
V gene: TRBV5-4
D gene: TRBD1

CDR3 DNA: TGTGCCAGCAGCTTAGGAGGGGATGGCTACACCTTC
CDR3 protein: CASSLGGDGYTF
J gene: TRBJ1-2
clone size: -
V gene: TRBV11-2
D gene: -

CDR3 DNA: TGTGCCAGCAGGGACAGTAAGGACTATGGCTACACCTTC
CDR3 protein: CASRDSKDYGYTF
J gene: TRBJ1-2
clone size: -
V gene: TRBV2
D gene: -

CDR3 DNA: TGTGCCAGCAGCAACGTTGATTTTATCGCCGACGAGCAGTTCTTC
CDR3 protein: CASSNVDFIADEQFF
J gene: TRBJ2-1
clone size: few
V gene: TRBV21-1
D gene: -

CDR3 DNA: TGCAGTGCTAGTTCCAATACGCAGTATTTT
CDR3 protein: CSASSNTQYF
J gene: TRBJ2-3
clone size: -
V gene: TRBV20-1
D gene: -

CDR3 DNA: TGTGCCAGCAGCCAAGAATGGACAGGGACCACTGAAGCTTTCTTT
CDR3 protein: CASSQEWTGTTEAFF
J gene: TRBJ1-1
clone size: -
V gene: TRBV3-1/TRBV3-2
D gene: TRBD1

CDR3 DNA: TGCGCCAGCAGCCCCCTAGCGGGAGGGAACAATGAGCAGTTCTTC
CDR3 protein: CASSPLAGGNNEQFF
J gene: TRBJ2-1
clone size: once
V gene: TRBV4-1
D gene: TRBD2

CDR3 DNA: TGTGCCAGCAGCTTGAGGTCCATCGGAAACACCATATATTTT
CDR3 protein: CASSLRSIGNTIYF
J gene: TRBJ1-3
clone size: -
V gene: TRBV5-6
D gene: -

CDR3 DNA: TGTGCCAGCAGTGCCTTGACAGGGCGAGCTTTCTTT
CDR3 protein: CASSALTGRAFF
J gene: TRBJ1-1
clone size: -
V gene: TRBV27
D gene: TRBD1

CDR3 DNA: TGTGCCAGCAGCCTCTCCGCAGGGCTGGGGAGCTCTGGGGCCAACGTCCTGACTTTC
CDR3 protein: CASSLSAGLGSSGANVLTF
J gene: TRBJ2-6
clone size: -
V gene: TRBV7-9
D gene: -

CDR3 DNA: TGTGCCAGCAGCCAAGCAGGGCAGAGAAAGGCTTACAATGAGCAGTTCTTC
CDR3 protein: CASSQAGQRKAYNEQFF
J gene: TRBJ2-1
clone size: -
V gene: TRBV14
D gene: -

CDR3 DNA: TGTGCCAGCAGCCGGACGACCCGCGGGGGCTACACCTTC
CDR3 protein: CASSRTTRGGYTF
J gene: TRBJ1-2
clone size: -
V gene: TRBV12-3/TRBV12-4
D gene: -

CDR3 DNA: TGTGCCAGCAGCCCATACGGCGCCATGGGGACCCAGTACTTC
CDR3 protein: CASSPYGAMGTQYF
J gene: TRBJ2-5
clone size: -
V gene: TRBV5-6
D gene: -

CDR3 DNA: TGTGCCAGCAGCCAAACAGGGTTCGGCAATCAGCCCCAGCATTTT
CDR3 protein: CASSQTGFGNQPQHF
J gene: TRBJ1-5
clone size: -
V gene: TRBV6-5
D gene: -

CDR3 DNA: TGTGCCAGCAGTGAGACACAGTATCAGCCCCAGCATTTT
CDR3 protein: CASSETQYQPQHF
J gene: TRBJ1-5
clone size: -
V gene: TRBV6-4
D gene: -

CDR3 DNA: TGTGCCAGCTCACCCGGGAGGACGGTCAGGGGCAATCAGCCCCAGCATTTT
CDR3 protein: CASSPGRTVRGNQPQHF
J gene: TRBJ1-5
clone size: -
V gene: TRBV18
D gene: -

CDR3 DNA: TGTGCCAGTAGTATCACTGACAGGCCCTACGAGCAGTACTTC
CDR3 protein: CASSITDRPYEQYF
J gene: TRBJ2-7
clone size: -
V gene: TRBV19
D gene: -

CDR3 DNA: TGTGCTAGTGGTTTGGTGATCGGGAGTTCCTACAATGAGCAGTTCTTC
CDR3 protein: CASGLVIGSSYNEQFF
J gene: TRBJ2-1
clone size: once
V gene: TRBV12-5
D gene: -

CDR3 DNA: TGTGCCAGCAGCTTAGTCTACGAGCAGTACTTC
CDR3 protein: CASSLVYEQYF
J gene: TRBJ2-7
clone size: -
V gene: TRBV7-2
D gene: -

CDR3 DNA: TGTGCCAGCAGCTTAGCGCTGGGGCAGCCCCAGCATTTT
CDR3 protein: CASSLALGQPQHF
J gene: TRBJ1-5
clone size: -
V gene: TRBV7-2
D gene: -

CDR3 DNA: TGTGCCAGCAGTCGCCGCCCGAGGGAGACTGAAGCTTTCTTT
CDR3 protein: CASSRRPRETEAFF
J gene: TRBJ1-1
clone size: once
V gene: TRBV11-2
D gene: -

CDR3 DNA: TGTGCCAGCAGCTTATTGGGGCACACCGGGGAGCTGTTTTTT
CDR3 protein: CASSLLGHTGELFF
J gene: TRBJ2-2
clone size: -
V gene: TRBV7-2
D gene: -

CDR3 DNA: TGCAGCGTTGAGGGGGACAGGGAGTATGGCTACACCTTC
CDR3 protein: CSVEGDREYGYTF
J gene: TRBJ1-2
clone size: -
V gene: TRBV29-1
D gene: TRBD1

CDR3 DNA: TGTGCCAGCAGCGCCCATCGGAACACCGGGGAGCTGTTTTTT
CDR3 protein: CASSAHRNTGELFF
J gene: TRBJ2-2
clone size: -
V gene: TRBV9
D gene: -

CDR3 DNA: TGCGCCAGCAGCTTGGTGGGGACTACATACAATGAGCAGTTCTTC
CDR3 protein: CASSLVGTTYNEQFF
J gene: TRBJ2-1
clone size: -
V gene: TRBV5-1
D gene: TRBD2

CDR3 DNA: TGTGCCAGTAGTATAGACCCCTTGAGACTGCTCCCCGGGGAGCTGTTTTTT
CDR3 protein: CASSIDPLRLLPGELFF
J gene: TRBJ2-2
clone size: -
V gene: TRBV19
D gene: -

CDR3 DNA: TGTGCCAGCTCACCATCGAGGCAACCCTCTTCTGAAGCTTTCTTT
CDR3 protein: CASSPSRQPSSEAFF
J gene: TRBJ1-1
clone size: -
V gene: TRBV18
D gene: -

CDR3 DNA: TGCGCCAGCAGCCTTTCGGACAGTCTCACTGAAGCTTTCTTT
CDR3 protein: CASSLSDSLTEAFF
J gene: TRBJ1-1
clone size: -
V gene: TRBV4-1
D gene: -

CDR3 DNA: TGTGCCAGCAGCCAATGGGGTGGGACTAGCGGGAGGGCCGGCACAGATACGCAGTATTTT
CDR3 protein: CASSQWGGTSGRAGTDTQYF
J gene: TRBJ2-3
clone size: -
V gene: TRBV3-1/TRBV3-2
D gene: TRBD2

CDR3 DNA: TGTGCCAGCAGTCCGAGGGACGGACCATACTATGGCTACACCTTC
CDR3 protein: CASSPRDGPYYGYTF
J gene: TRBJ1-2
clone size: -
V gene: TRBV27
D gene: -

CDR3 DNA: TGTGCCATCAGTGAGTCTCCGGGGGTCGGTCAGCCCCAGCATTTT
CDR3 protein: CAISESPGVGQPQHF
J gene: TRBJ1-5
clone size: -
V gene: TRBV10-3
D gene: -

CDR3 DNA: TGTGCCAGCAGAACAACAGGGGCTCAGCAACAGCCCCAGCATTTT
CDR3 protein: CASRTTGAQQQPQHF
J gene: TRBJ1-5
clone size: -
V gene: TRBV5-8
D gene: TRBD1

CDR3 DNA: TGCGCCAGCTCTAACCACACCGGGGAGCTGTTTTTT
CDR3 protein: CASSNHTGELFF
J gene: TRBJ2-2
clone size: -
V gene: TRBV5-1
D gene: -

CDR3 DNA: TGTGCCATCAGTGACGGGCGGTCGATTTCACCCCTCCACTTT
CDR3 protein: CAISDGRSISPLHF
J gene: TRBJ1-6
clone size: -
V gene: TRBV10-3
D gene: -

CDR3 DNA: TGTGCCAGCAGTCCAGGACAGCACTACGAGCAGTACTTC
CDR3 protein: CASSPGQHYEQYF
J gene: TRBJ2-7
clone size: -
V gene: TRBV27
D gene: -

CDR3 DNA: TGTGCCAGCGGGGGGACAGATCAAGAGACCCAGTACTTC
CDR3 protein: CASGGTDQETQYF
J gene: TRBJ2-5
clone size: -
V gene: TRBV27
D gene: -

CDR3 DNA: TGTGCCAGCAGTAGCGCAGGGGGGACAACTAATGAAAAACTGTTTTTT
CDR3 protein: CASSSAGGTTNEKLFF
J gene: TRBJ1-4
clone size: -
V gene: TRBV27
D gene: TRBD1

CDR3 DNA: TGCGCCAGCAGTGAAGGGTACACTGAAGCTTTCTTT
CDR3 protein: CASSEGYTEAFF
J gene: TRBJ1-1
clone size: -
V gene: TRBV10-2
D gene: -

CDR3 DNA: TGTGCCAGCAGAGCCTTTGAGGGGGCTACTTCACCCCTCCACTTT
CDR3 protein: CASRAFEGATSPLHF
J gene: TRBJ1-6
clone size: -
V gene: TRBV6-4
D gene: TRBD1

CDR3 DNA: TGTGCCACCAGTGATTTGCCCGGGGGGCCCGGGCAAGGGGCCGGGGAGCTGTTTTTT
CDR3 protein: CATSDLPGGPGQGAGELFF
J gene: TRBJ2-2
clone size: -
V gene: TRBV24-1
D gene: -

CDR3 DNA: TGTGCCAGCAGCTTAGAGGTCAGGGGCTACGAGCAGTACTTC
CDR3 protein: CASSLEVRGYEQYF
J gene: TRBJ2-7
clone size: -
V gene: TRBV7-2
D gene: -

CDR3 DNA: TGTGCCAGCAGCTTATACGGTAATGAGCAGTTCTTC
CDR3 protein: CASSLYGNEQFF
J gene: TRBJ2-1
clone size: once
V gene: TRBV7-8
D gene: -